This is a list of T cell receptor beta chains from one sample in a study of blood T cell repertoires in COVID-19. Measured with immunoSEQ multiplex PCR; TCRdb has only the in-frame clones, and not every one. Of some 50,000 clones listed, roughly 82% are singletons. Sequenced input: peripheral blood. These receptors were collected from a human donor in a cohort sampled during active COVID-19. Both conserved end residues are part of each CDR3. Each record gives: V gene, D gene, J gene, clone size, CDR3 protein, CDR3 DNA. The D gene is left open where the match is weak. A clone size is listed for some rows: how often the clone was seen (once, few, many), or a class if it is expanded.

TRBV5-1	-	TRBJ1-1	-	CASSLVADLNTEAFF	TGCGCCAGCAGCTTGGTGGCGGACTTGAACACTGAAGCTTTCTTT
TRBV6-4	-	TRBJ1-1	-	CASSEEVSNTEAFF	TGTGCCAGCAGTGAAGAGGTATCGAACACTGAAGCTTTCTTT
TRBV30	-	TRBJ1-6	-	CAWGEVSALHF	TGTGCCTGGGGGGAGGTCTCGGCCCTCCACTTT
TRBV2	TRBD2	TRBJ2-5	few	CASRVDAGGGETQYF	TGTGCCAGCAGGGTGGATGCGGGAGGCGGTGAGACCCAGTACTTC
TRBV7-2	TRBD2	TRBJ2-1	-	CASSLGPAGGNYNEQFF	TGTGCCAGCAGCTTAGGGCCAGCGGGGGGAAACTACAATGAGCAGTTCTTC
TRBV19	TRBD2	TRBJ2-7	-	CASSQTPGLAGEKAYEQYF	TGTGCCAGTAGCCAAACACCGGGACTAGCGGGAGAAAAAGCCTACGAGCAGTACTTC
TRBV5-1	TRBD2	TRBJ2-7	-	CASSLAGLAGDYEQYF	TGCGCCAGCAGCTTGGCGGGACTAGCGGGGGACTACGAGCAGTACTTC
TRBV2	TRBD2	TRBJ2-2	once	CASRLGLAGAGELFF	TGTGCCAGCAGACTAGGACTAGCGGGAGCCGGGGAGCTGTTTTTT
TRBV27	-	TRBJ2-7	-	CASSLGLRSYEQYF	TGTGCCAGCAGTCTGGGACTTCGCTCCTACGAGCAGTACTTC
TRBV5-1	-	TRBJ2-7	-	CASTTEGFSYEQYF	TGCGCCAGCACCACGGAGGGGTTCTCCTACGAGCAGTACTTC
TRBV5-1	TRBD2	TRBJ2-2	-	CASSSSGVTGELFF	TGCGCCAGCAGCAGTAGCGGGGTCACCGGGGAGCTGTTTTTT
TRBV7-2	TRBD1	TRBJ1-5	-	CASTAGGWNQPQHF	TGTGCCAGCACCGCAGGGGGCTGGAATCAGCCCCAGCATTTT
TRBV5-1	-	TRBJ2-7	-	CASSLAGPRGEQYF	TGCGCCAGCAGCTTGGCCGGGCCCCGGGGCGAGCAGTACTTC
TRBV7-2	TRBD2	TRBJ2-5	-	CASSPLSLAGRETQYF	TGTGCCAGCAGCCCCCTAAGCTTAGCGGGGAGGGAGACCCAGTACTTC
TRBV9	TRBD2	TRBJ2-1	-	CASSVGTSLDEQFF	TGTGCCAGCAGCGTAGGGACTAGCCTGGATGAGCAGTTCTTC
TRBV5-6	-	TRBJ1-4	-	CASSYKIVGTQGRSEKLFF	TGTGCCAGCAGCTATAAGATTGTTGGGACTCAAGGACGGAGTGAAAAACTGTTTTTT
TRBV19	TRBD2	TRBJ2-7	-	CASSRTAGGFYEQYF	TGTGCCAGTAGTAGGACAGCGGGAGGTTTCTACGAGCAGTACTTC
TRBV10-3	TRBD2	TRBJ2-7	-	CATISGEKNYEQYF	TGTGCCACCATCAGCGGGGAGAAAAACTACGAGCAGTACTTC
TRBV7-3	-	TRBJ1-5	-	CASSGEDSNQPQHF	TGTGCCAGCAGCGGGGAGGATAGCAATCAGCCCCAGCATTTT
TRBV10-2	TRBD2	TRBJ2-1	-	CASSEALAAPPEQFF	TGCGCCAGCAGTGAAGCACTAGCGGCCCCACCTGAGCAGTTCTTC
TRBV7-2	-	TRBJ2-1	-	CASSPGPMREEQFF	TGTGCCAGCAGCCCGGGCCCCATGAGGGAGGAGCAGTTCTTC
TRBV2	-	TRBJ2-7	-	CASADRAGEQYF	TGTGCCAGCGCCGACAGGGCGGGGGAGCAGTACTTC